This T cell receptor (beta chain) was captured by sequencing in a study of T cells in Graves' hyperthyroidism and ophthalmopathy. The sample holds many counts of this clonotype. Using RNA transcripts as the source, TCR beta CDR3 regions were amplified. With the HTBI primer set, the TCR CDR3 went through a first round of RT-PCR. From the multiplex PCR reads, TCRdb called clonotypes with MiXCR, one entry per CDR3 protein. The sample consists of approximately 400,000 distinct CDR3 sequences, about 15% of them appearing once. The CDR3 is made up of 15 amino acids. Germline CDR1 is LGHDT and CDR2 is YNNKEL (reference sequence). V lost 0 bases and J 9 bases, leaving 14 bases between the germline ends.

This chain connects TRBV3-1 to TRBJ2-2, with TRBD1 as a possible D gene (6 bases). This TCR was sampled from a young woman with Graves' hyperthyroidism. Sequenced material: blood. The CDR3 region is CASSQDSGRGRELFF. CDR3 nucleotides: TGTGCCAGCAGCCAAGATTCGGGCAGGGGCAGGGAGCTGTTTTTT.